This TCR beta chain was sequenced during a study of glioma-infiltrating T cells. Study-wide results and caveats: Gliomas, especially low-grade, showed above-expected tissue-blood divergence; non-neoplastic patients showed below.

This clonotype has a count of ten or more. What it recognizes is unknown. TCR alpha and beta CDR3 regions were amplified from RNA using iRepertoire nested multiplex PCR. Input was about 85-450 ng of tissue mRNA or PBMC total RNA. Via MiXCR, TCRdb re-called the multiplex PCR reads, giving one row per CDR3 protein. The sample holds about 94,000 distinct CDR3 sequences, about 23% seen once. Trimming took off 5 bases at V and 2 bases at J, with 9 bases between the two ends. This CDR3 region has 13 residues. Per germline, CDR1 LGHDT and CDR2 YNNKEL (reference sequence). This chain connects TRBV3-1 to TRBJ1-2; the D is unclear. This TCR derives from a human donor with low-grade glioma or glioblastoma, undergoing nonglioma brain surgery, or in good health (not recorded which). The sample comprised glioma tissue, nonneoplastic brain tissue, or PBMCs (not recorded which). CDR3 sequence reads: CASSSTDNYGYTF. DNA for the CDR3: TGTGCCAGCAGCTCAACGGACAACTATGGCTACACCTTC.